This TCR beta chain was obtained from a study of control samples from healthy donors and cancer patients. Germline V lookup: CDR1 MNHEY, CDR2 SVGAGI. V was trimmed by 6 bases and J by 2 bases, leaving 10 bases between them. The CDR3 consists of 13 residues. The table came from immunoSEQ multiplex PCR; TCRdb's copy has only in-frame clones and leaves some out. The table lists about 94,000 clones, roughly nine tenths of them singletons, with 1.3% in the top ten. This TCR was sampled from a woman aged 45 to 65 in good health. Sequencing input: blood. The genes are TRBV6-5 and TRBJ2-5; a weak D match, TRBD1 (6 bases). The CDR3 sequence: CASSLDRQETQYF. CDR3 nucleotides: TGTGCCAGCAGCCTTGACAGGCAAGAGACCCAGTACTTC.